Below, one T cell receptor beta chain is given with its context. Its antigen is not yet known. Per-base quality was not reported, and no clone a single base away is much larger than it. These data belong to a study of blood T cell repertoires in COVID-19 (dated by TCRdb to between 2020 and 2021). About the study as a whole: Collaborator samples came from the United States, Italy and Spain and covered acute and convalescent phases of COVID-19. The material from the prospective study consisted of cDNA or gDNA derived from T cells, B-cell-depleted T cells, or PBMCs. The dataset comprised deeply sampled blood TCRbeta repertoires from subjects exposed to, actively infected with, or recovered from COVID-19. The repertoires were released in a freely available public database intended as a resource for research on the immune response to SARS-CoV-2. The samples were drawn from two sources: the first 160 participants of the ongoing ImmuneRACE study, and over 950 subjects contributed by 6 global collaborators. Nearly every sample came with metadata listing a de-identified subject ID, COVID-19 status, age in years and sex. Where available, HLA class I and class II types were obtained from metadata supplied by the sample provider rather than from assay-based typing.

TCRbeta CDR3 regions were amplified from genomic DNA using the immunoSEQ Assay, a bias-controlled multiplex PCR. Per the original workflow: The number of nucleated cells in each sample was estimated from the amplification of reference gene primers within the assay. To quantify the absolute abundance of each unique TCRbeta CDR3 rearrangement, sequence reads were collapsed and filtered. For each sample, productive Simpson clonality was calculated as the square root of Simpson's diversity index across productive rearrangements. TCRdb mirrors the immuneACCESS table, restricted to in-frame sequences. Some clones are absent from its copies; in checked studies, under half trace to an unresolved V gene, and the reason for the others is unknown. V, J and clone size were drawn from that table, and D and trimming were deduced from the DNA. This sample gives 200,000 to 300,000 clones in total; 75% to 90% of them show up just once. The top ten clonotypes cover 7.2% of the sample.

CDR1 and CDR2 are drawn from the germline V gene: KGHSH, LQKENI. V was cut back by 5 bases and J by 0 bases, leaving a gap of 13 bases between them. The CDR3 runs 16 amino acids, cysteine and phenylalanine included. The entry retains the CDR3 DNA only, 48 bases that are in frame from base 1. Another Seattle source contributed samples from volunteer blood donors who had recovered from COVID-19. The collaborating institutions used their own protocols to collect whole blood in K2EDTA tubes. For TCRbeta analysis, collaborators shipped samples in one of three forms: frozen whole blood, isolated PBMCs, or DNA extracted from either of those sample types. Broad study findings and their caveats: The quantity of clinical and demographic metadata differed by source and by participant and was supplied without curation.

Recombination connected TRBV18 to TRBJ1-4; the D gene assignment is ambiguous. This TCR derives from a man between 60 and 70 years old who had recovered from COVID-19. Sequenced material: peripheral blood. The CDR3 amino acid sequence is: CASSTRLVATNEKLFF. The DNA is as follows: TGTGCCAGCTCAACACGACTGGTTGCAACTAATGAAAAACTGTTTTTT.